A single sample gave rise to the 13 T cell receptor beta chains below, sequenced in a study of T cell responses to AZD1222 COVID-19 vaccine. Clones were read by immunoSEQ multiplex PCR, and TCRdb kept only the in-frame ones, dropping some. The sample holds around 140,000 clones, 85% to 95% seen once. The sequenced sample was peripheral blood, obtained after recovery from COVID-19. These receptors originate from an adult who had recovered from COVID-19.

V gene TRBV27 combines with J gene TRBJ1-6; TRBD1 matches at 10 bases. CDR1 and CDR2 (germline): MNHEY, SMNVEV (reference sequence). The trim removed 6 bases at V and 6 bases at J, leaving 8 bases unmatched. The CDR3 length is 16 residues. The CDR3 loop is CASSPGTGVSNSPLHF. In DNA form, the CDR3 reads TGTGCCAGCAGCCCCGGGACAGGGGTTTCTAATTCACCCCTCCACTTT.

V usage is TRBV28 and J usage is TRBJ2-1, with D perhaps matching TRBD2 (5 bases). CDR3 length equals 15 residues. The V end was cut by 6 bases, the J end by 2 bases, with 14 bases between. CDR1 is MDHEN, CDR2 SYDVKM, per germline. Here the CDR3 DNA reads TGTGCCAGCAGCCCCCTCAGCGGAGCCTACAATGAGCAGTTCTTC. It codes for CASSPLSGAYNEQFF.

The CDR3 spells CASSLGDSGANVLTF. The DNA for the CDR3 is TGCGCCAGCAGCTTGGGAGACTCTGGGGCCAACGTCCTGACTTTC. The genes are TRBV5-1 and TRBJ2-6, with D hard to call. Per germline, CDR1 SGHRS and CDR2 YFSETQ. Trimming pared 0 bases from V and 0 bases from J, leaving 4 bases between. This CDR3 comprises 15 residues.

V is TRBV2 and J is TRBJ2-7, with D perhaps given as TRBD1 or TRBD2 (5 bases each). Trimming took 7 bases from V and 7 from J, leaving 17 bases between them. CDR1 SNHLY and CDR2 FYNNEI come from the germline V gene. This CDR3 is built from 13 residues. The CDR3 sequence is CASTLEGRDEQYF. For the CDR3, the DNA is TGTGCCAGCACCTTAGAGGGCAGGGATGAGCAGTACTTC.

CDR3 coding DNA: TGCGCCAGCAATGACAGGGGAAGGAGCACAGATACGCAGTATTTT. It codes for CASNDRGRSTDTQYF. This chain links TRBV10-2 with TRBJ2-3; 8 nucleotides agree with TRBD1. Looked up from germline, CDR1 is WSHSY and CDR2 is SAAADI. The CDR3 is made up of 15 amino acids. V trimming: 7 bases; J trimming: 0 bases; junction bases outside the gene matches: 6.

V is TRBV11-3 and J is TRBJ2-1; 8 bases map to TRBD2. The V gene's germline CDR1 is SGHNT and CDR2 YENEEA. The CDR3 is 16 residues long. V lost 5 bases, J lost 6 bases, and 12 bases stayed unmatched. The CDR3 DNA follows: TGTGCCAGCAGCAACCAAATGGCGGGAGGCATCAATGAGCAGTTCTTC. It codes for CASSNQMAGGINEQFF.

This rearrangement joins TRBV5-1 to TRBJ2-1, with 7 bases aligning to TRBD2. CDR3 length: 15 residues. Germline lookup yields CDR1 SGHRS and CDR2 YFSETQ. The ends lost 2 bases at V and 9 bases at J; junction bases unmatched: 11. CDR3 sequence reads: CASSFLAVQVTEQFF. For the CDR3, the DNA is TGCGCCAGCAGCTTCCTAGCGGTACAGGTTACTGAGCAGTTCTTC.

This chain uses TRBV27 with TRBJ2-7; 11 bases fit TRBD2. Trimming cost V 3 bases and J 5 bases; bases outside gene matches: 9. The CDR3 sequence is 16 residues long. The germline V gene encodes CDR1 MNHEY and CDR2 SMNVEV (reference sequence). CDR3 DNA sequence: TGTGCCAGCAGTTTTTATAGAAGGACTAGCGGGCACGAGCAGTACTTC. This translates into CASSFYRRTSGHEQYF.

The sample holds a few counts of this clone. The CDR3 spells CASSLDSRAETQYF. The CDR3 DNA sequence: TGTGCCAGCAGCTTAGACTCTAGGGCAGAGACCCAGTACTTC. The chain combines TRBV5-4 with TRBJ2-5; D is undetermined. The CDR3 is 14 amino acids. Looked up from germline, CDR1 is SGHNT and CDR2 is YYREEE (reference sequence). V was clipped by 2 bases and J by 4 bases, with 12 bases between them.

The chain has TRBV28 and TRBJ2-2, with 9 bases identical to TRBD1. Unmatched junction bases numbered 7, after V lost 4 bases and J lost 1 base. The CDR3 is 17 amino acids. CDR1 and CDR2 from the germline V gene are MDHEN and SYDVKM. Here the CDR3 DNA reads TGTGCCAGCAGTTCAGGTCCGGGACAGGGGAACACCGGGGAGCTGTTTTTT. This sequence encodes CASSSGPGQGNTGELFF.

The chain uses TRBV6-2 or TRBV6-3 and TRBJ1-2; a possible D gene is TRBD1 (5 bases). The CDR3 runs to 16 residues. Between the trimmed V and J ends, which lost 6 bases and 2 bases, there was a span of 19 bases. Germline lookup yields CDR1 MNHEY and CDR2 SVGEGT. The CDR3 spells CASSRDSGTVNYGYTF. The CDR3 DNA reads TGTGCCAGCAGCCGGGACTCCGGGACGGTGAACTATGGCTACACCTTC.

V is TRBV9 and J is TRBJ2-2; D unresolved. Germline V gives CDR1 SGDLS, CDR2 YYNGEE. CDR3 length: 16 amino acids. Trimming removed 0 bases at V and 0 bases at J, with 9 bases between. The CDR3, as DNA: TGTGCCAGCAGCGTAGAGAGCGCCGCGAACACCGGGGAGCTGTTTTTT. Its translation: CASSVESAANTGELFF. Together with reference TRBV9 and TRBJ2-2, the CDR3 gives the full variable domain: DSGVTQTPKHLITATGQRVTLRCSPRSGDLSVYWYQQSLDQGLQFLIQYYNGEERAKGNILERFSAQQFPDLHSELNLSSLELGDSALYFCASSVESAANTGELFFGEGSRLTVL.

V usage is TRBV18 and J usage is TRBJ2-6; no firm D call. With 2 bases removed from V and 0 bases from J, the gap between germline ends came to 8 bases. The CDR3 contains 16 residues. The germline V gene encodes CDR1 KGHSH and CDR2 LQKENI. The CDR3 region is CASSPGHPSGANVLTF. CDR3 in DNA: TGTGCCAGCTCACCAGGTCACCCCTCTGGGGCCAACGTCCTGACTTTC.